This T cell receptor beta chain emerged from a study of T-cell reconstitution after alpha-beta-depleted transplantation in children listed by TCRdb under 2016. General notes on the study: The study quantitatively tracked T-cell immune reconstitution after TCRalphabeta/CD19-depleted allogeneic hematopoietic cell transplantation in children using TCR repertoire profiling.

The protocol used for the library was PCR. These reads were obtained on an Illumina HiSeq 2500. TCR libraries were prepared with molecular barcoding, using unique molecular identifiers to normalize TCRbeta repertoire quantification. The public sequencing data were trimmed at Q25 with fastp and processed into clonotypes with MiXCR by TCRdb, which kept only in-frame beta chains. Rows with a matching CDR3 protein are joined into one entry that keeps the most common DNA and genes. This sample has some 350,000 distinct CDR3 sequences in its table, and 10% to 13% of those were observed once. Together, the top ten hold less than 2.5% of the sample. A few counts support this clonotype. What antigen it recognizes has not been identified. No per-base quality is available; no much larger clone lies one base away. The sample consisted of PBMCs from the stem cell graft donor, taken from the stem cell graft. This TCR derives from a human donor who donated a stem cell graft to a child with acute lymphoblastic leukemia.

The CDR3 sequence is CASSQGSRVGTDTQYF. The nucleotide sequence is TGCGCCAGCAGCCAAGGCTCGCGGGTCGGAACAGATACGCAGTATTTT. The sequence joins TRBV4-3 to TRBJ2-3; TRBD2 is perhaps the D gene, given 5 matching bases. Taken from cysteine to phenylalanine, the CDR3 has 16 residues. The read is trimmed to its CDR3 DNA, 48 bases read in frame from base 1. The germline V gene specifies LGHNA as CDR1 and YSLEER as CDR2. The junction shows trimming of 1 base on V and 3 bases on J, plus 14 bases between the germline ends.